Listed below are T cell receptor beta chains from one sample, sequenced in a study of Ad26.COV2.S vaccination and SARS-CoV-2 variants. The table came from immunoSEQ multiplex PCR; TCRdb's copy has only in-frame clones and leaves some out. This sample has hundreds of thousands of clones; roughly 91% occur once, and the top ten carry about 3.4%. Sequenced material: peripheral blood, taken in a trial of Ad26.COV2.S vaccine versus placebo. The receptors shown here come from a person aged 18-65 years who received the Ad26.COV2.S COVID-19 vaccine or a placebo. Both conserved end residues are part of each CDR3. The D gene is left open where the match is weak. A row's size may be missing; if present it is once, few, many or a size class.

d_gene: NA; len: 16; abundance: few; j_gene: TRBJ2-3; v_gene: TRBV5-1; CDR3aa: CASSLVGRGPTDTQYF; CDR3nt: TGCGCCAGCAGCTTGGTAGGGCGGGGGCCCACAGATACGCAGTATTTT
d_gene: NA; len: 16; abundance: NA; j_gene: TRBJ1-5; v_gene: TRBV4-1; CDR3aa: CASSPGGPFSNQPQHF; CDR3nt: TGCGCCAGCAGTCCCGGGGGTCCCTTTAGCAATCAGCCCCAGCATTTT
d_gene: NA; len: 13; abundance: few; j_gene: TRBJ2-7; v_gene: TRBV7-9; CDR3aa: CASSFASSYEQYF; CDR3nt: TGTGCCAGCAGCTTTGCTAGCTCCTACGAGCAGTACTTC
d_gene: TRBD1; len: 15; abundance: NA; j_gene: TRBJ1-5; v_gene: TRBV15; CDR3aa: CATRQGAGSNQPQHF; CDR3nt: TGTGCCACCAGACAGGGGGCAGGTAGCAATCAGCCCCAGCATTTT
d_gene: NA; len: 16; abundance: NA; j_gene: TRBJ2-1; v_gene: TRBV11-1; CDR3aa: CASSLESGLGVNEQFF; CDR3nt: TGTGCCAGCAGCTTAGAGTCGGGGTTGGGGGTCAATGAGCAGTTCTTC
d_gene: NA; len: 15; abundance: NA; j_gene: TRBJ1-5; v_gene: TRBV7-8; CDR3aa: CASRAGVIGNQPQHF; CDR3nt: TGTGCCAGCCGGGCAGGGGTGATTGGCAATCAGCCCCAGCATTTT
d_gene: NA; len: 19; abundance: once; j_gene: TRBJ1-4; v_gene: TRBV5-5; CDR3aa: CASSLTRDTRGATNEKLFF; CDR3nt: TGTGCCAGCAGCTTAACCCGGGACACACGAGGAGCAACTAATGAAAAACTGTTTTTT
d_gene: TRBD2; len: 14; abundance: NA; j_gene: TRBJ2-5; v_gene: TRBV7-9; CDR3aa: CASSYGTRQETQYF; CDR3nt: TGTGCCAGCAGCTACGGGACTAGACAAGAGACCCAGTACTTC
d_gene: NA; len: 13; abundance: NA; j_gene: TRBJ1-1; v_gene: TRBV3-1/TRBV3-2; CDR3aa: CASSQVEDTEAFF; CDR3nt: TGTGCCAGCAGCCAAGTGGAGGACACTGAAGCTTTCTTT
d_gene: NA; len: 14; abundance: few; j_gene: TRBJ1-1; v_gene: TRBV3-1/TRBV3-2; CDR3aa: CASSQDWGNTEAFF; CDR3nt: TGTGCCAGCAGCCAAGACTGGGGGAACACTGAAGCTTTCTTT
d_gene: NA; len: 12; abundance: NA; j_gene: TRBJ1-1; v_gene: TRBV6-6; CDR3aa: CANAGPNTEAFF; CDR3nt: TGTGCCAACGCGGGACCTAACACTGAAGCTTTCTTT
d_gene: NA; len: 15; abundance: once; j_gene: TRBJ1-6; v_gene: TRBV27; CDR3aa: CASKGGPDYNSPLHF; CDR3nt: TGTGCCAGCAAGGGGGGGCCGGACTATAATTCACCCCTCCACTTT
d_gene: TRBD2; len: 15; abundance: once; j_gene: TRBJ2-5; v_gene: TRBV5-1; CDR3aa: CASSSIAGVQETQYF; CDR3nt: TGCGCCAGCAGCTCGATAGCGGGGGTCCAAGAGACCCAGTACTTC
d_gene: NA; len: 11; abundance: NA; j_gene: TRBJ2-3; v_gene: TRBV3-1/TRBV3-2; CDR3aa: CASSNTDTQYF; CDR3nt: TGTGCCAGCAGCAACACAGATACGCAGTATTTT
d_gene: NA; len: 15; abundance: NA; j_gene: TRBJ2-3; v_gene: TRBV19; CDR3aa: CASSIGQVSTDTQYF; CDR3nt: TGTGCCAGTAGTATAGGTCAGGTTAGCACAGATACGCAGTATTTT
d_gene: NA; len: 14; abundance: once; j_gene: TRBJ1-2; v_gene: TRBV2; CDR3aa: CASIGQTANYGYTF; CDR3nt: TGTGCCAGCATCGGACAGACTGCTAACTATGGCTACACCTTC
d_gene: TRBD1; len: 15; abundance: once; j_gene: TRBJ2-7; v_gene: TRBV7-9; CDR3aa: CASSFGTGKPYEQYF; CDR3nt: TGTGCCAGCAGCTTTGGGACAGGGAAACCCTACGAGCAGTACTTC
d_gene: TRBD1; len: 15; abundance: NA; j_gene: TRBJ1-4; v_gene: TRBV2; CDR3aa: CASSWDRGRLGKLFF; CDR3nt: TGTGCCAGCAGCTGGGACAGGGGGCGGCTTGGAAAACTGTTTTTT
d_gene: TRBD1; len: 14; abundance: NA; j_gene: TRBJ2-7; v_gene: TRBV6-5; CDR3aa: CASSYRDRTYEQYF; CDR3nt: TGTGCCAGCAGTTACCGGGACAGAACCTACGAGCAGTACTTC
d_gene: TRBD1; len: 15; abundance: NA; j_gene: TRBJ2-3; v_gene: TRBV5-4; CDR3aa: CASSRIDRELDTQYF; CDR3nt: TGTGCCAGCAGCCGGATAGACAGGGAGTTGGATACGCAGTATTTT
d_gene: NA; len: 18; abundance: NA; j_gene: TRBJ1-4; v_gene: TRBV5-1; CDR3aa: CASSLGTESFATNEKLFF; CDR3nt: TGCGCCAGCAGCTTGGGGACGGAGTCTTTCGCAACTAATGAAAAACTGTTTTTT
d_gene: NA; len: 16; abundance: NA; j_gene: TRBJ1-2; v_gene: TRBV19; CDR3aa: CASSIEGGKAGYGYTF; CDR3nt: TGTGCCAGTAGTATAGAGGGCGGGAAGGCTGGCTATGGCTACACCTTC